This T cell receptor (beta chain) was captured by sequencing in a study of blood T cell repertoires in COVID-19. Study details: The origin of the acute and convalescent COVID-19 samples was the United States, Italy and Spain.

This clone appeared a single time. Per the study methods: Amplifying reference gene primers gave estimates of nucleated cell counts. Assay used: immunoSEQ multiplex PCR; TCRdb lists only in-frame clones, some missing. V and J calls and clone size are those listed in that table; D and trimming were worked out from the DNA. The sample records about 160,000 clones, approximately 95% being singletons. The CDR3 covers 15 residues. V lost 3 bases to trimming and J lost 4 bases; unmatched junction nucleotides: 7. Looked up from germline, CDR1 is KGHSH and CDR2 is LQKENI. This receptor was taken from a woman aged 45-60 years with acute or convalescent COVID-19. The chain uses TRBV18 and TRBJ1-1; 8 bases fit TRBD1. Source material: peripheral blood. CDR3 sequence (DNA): TGTGCCAGCTCACCTATTGGACAGGGCGGCACTGAAGCTTTCTTT. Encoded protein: CASSPIGQGGTEAFF.